This record covers a single TCR beta chain. This clonotype has at least ten counts. Its antigen is unknown. The input lacks base qualities; no much larger clone sits a single base away. This sample is drawn from a study of immune heterogeneity within non-small cell lung tumors (dated by TCRdb to 2017 to 2018). In terms of the full investigation: By histology, the tumors were several squamous cell carcinomas, nine to eleven non-squamous carcinomas and 1 tumor not otherwise specified. TCR repertoire analysis included more than 55 tumor loci from 15 patients, whereas transcriptome data included only roughly 45 loci from around eleven patients. Whole-exome sequencing, RNA-seq and TCR beta repertoire sequencing were combined for multiple spatially distinct regions from each NSCLC tumor so that intratumoral immune heterogeneity could be examined. For mutant peptides 8 to 11 amino acids long, netMHCpan-3.0 predicted neoantigen binding to the HLA alleles of each patient.

Results the study describes overall, beyond this receptor: High-frequency TCR beta clonotypes were largely distinct between individual patients. Within a given patient, the same dominant CDR3B clonotypes showed up repeatedly across loci, although different tumor locations also carried unique high-frequency clones. Local T-cell repertoire clonality showed a statistically significant but moderate positive correlation with local tumor mutational burden (R around 0.31).

The TCR beta CDR3 region was amplified with a multiplex PCR system, in which a first round of roughly 9 cycles was run using 32 V-gene forward and 13 J-gene reverse primers. First-round PCR used a QIAGEN Multiplex PCR Kit, and primer sequences were filed in Chinese patent CN105087789A. In a second PCR round, Illumina universal primers were added with the Phusion High-Fidelity PCR Kit. TCR libraries were paired-end sequenced at 151 bp read length on the Illumina HiSeq X Ten platform. The paper's processing steps were these. Cutadapt was used to discard reads without multiplex PCR primers, PEAR merged the read pairs, and MiXCR with default settings called the CDR3 regions. Shannon entropy measured repertoire diversity, and clonality was calculated as one minus the Shannon entropy divided by the ln of the count of productive unique sequences. A clonotype counted as a dominant or high-frequency T-cell clone when its frequency was 0.5% or higher. TCRdb applied fastp at Q25 and MiXCR to the public reads, then kept only in-frame beta chains. Rows matching on CDR3 protein sequence are summarized as one entry with the most common DNA and genes. These V and J calls are TCRdb output, not the study's own analysis. For this sample the table gives about 10,000 distinct CDR3 sequences, of which less than 20% were detected only once. Of the sample, approximately 3.7% falls within the top ten clones.

V was cut back by 3 bases and J by 8 bases, leaving a gap of 19 bases between them. The CDR3 numbers 15 residues from cysteine through phenylalanine. Of the read, only the CDR3 DNA is kept; its 45 bases are in frame from base 1. CDR1 LNHNV and CDR2 YYDKDF are derived from the germline V gene (reference sequence). For the TCR template, genomic DNA was extracted from bulk tumor tissue, and around 600 ng of gDNA was amplified for each sample. During surgery, multiple biopsies were taken from each primary tumor and placed as far apart as possible within the tumor mass. The study cohort was described as untreated, and the patients were newly diagnosed NSCLC cases having curative surgery. Donors were 15 or so newly diagnosed non-small cell lung cancer patients undergoing surgery with curative intent. The resected tumor masses were reviewed by two independent pathologists. Only high-quality DNA and RNA samples were carried forward to sequencing.

Sequencing was done on a sample of lung tumor tissue. The TCR comes from a man in his forties with non-small cell lung cancer. This chain joins TRBV15 to TRBJ1-2; too little of a D gene remains to name it. This receptor carries the CDR3 CATSSFDTIGGGYTF. The DNA sequence is TGTGCCACCAGCAGCTTCGATACCATTGGAGGCGGCTACACCTTC.